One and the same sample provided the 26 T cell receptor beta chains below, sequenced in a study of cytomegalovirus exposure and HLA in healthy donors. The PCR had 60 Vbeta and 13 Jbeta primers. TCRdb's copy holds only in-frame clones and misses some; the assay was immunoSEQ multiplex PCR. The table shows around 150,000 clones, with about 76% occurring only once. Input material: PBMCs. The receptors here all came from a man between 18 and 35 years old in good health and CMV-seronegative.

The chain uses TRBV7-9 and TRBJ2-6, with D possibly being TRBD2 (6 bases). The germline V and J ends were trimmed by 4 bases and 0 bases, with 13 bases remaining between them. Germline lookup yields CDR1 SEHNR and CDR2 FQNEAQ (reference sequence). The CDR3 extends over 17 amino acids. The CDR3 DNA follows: TGTGCCAGCAGCTCCCGGGGGAAATCCTCTGGGGCCAACGTCCTGACTTTC. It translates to CASSSRGKSSGANVLTF.

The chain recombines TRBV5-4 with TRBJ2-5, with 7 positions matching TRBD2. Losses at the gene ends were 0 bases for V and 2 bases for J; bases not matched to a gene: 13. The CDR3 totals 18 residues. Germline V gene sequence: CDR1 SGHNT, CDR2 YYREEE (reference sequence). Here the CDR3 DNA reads TGTGCCAGCAGCTTGGGTTGGCAGGTCAGCGGGAAGCAAGAGACCCAGTACTTC. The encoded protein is CASSLGWQVSGKQETQYF.

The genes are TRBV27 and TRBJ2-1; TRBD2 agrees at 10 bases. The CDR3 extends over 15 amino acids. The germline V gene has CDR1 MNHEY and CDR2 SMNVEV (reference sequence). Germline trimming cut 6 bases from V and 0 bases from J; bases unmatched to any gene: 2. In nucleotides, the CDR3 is TGTGCCAGCAGGGCTAGCGGGAGCTCCTACAATGAGCAGTTCTTC. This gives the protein CASRASGSSYNEQFF.

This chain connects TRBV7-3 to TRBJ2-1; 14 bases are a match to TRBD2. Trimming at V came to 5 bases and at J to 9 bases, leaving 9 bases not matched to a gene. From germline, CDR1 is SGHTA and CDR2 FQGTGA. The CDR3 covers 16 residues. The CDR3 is CASSPGTSGRMGEQFF. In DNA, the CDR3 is TGTGCCAGCAGCCCGGGGACTAGCGGGAGAATGGGTGAGCAGTTCTTC.

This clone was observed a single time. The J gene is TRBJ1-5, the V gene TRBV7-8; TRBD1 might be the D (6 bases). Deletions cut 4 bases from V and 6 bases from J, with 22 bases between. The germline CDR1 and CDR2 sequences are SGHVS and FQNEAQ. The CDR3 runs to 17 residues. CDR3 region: CASSSHPPGDLSQPQHF. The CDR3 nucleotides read TGTGCCAGCAGCTCCCACCCCCCAGGGGATTTAAGTCAGCCCCAGCATTTT.

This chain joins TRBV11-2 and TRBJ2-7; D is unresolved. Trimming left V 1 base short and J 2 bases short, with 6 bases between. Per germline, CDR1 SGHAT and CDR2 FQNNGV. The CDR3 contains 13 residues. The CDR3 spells CASSLGLAYEQYF. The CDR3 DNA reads TGTGCCAGCAGCTTAGGGCTAGCCTACGAGCAGTACTTC.

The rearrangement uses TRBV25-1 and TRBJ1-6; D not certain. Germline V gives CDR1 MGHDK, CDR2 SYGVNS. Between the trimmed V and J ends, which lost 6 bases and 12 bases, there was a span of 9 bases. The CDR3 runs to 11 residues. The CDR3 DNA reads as TGTGCCAGCAGGGGCCTCGGACCCCTCCACTTT. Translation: CASRGLGPLHF.

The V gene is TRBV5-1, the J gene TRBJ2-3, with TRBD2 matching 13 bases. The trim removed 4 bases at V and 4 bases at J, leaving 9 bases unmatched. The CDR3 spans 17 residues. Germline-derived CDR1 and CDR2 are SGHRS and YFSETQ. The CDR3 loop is CASSRPGLAGDADTQYF. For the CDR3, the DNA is TGCGCCAGCAGCCGTCCTGGACTAGCGGGAGATGCAGATACGCAGTATTTT. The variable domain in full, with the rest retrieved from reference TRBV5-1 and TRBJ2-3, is KAGVTQTPRYLIKTRGQQVTLSCSPISGHRSVSWYQQTPGQGLQFLFEYFSETQRNKGNFPGRFSGRQFSNSRSEMNVSTLELGDSALYLCASSRPGLAGDADTQYFGPGTRLTVL.

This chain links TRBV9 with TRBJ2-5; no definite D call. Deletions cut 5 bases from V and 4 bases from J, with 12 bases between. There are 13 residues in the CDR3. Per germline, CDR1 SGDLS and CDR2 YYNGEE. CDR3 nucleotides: TGTGCCAGCAGTTTTCTTTCAGGAGAGACCCAGTACTTC. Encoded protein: CASSFLSGETQYF.

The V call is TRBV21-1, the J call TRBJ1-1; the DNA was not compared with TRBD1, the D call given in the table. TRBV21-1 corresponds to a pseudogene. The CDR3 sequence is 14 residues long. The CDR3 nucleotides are TGTGCCAGCAGTTCAGGGAAGATGAACACTGAAGCTTTCTTT. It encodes CASSSGKMNTEAFF.

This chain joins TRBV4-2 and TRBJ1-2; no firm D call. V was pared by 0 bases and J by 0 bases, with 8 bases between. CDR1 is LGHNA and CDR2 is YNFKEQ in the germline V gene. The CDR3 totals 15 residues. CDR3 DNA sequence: TGTGCCAGCAGCCAAGAGGGCATAGCTAACTATGGCTACACCTTC. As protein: CASSQEGIANYGYTF.

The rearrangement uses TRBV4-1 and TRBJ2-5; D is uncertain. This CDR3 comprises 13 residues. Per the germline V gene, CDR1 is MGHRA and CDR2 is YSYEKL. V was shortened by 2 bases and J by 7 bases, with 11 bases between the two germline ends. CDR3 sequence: CASSQLAPGTQYF. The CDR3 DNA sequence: TGCGCCAGCAGCCAACTGGCCCCAGGGACCCAGTACTTC.

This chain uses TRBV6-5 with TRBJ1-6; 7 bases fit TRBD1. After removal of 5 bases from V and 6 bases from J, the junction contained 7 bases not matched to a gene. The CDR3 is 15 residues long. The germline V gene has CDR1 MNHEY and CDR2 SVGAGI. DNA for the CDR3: TGTGCCAGCAGTAGCCGGACAGGACCTAATTCACCCCTCCACTTT. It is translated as CASSSRTGPNSPLHF.

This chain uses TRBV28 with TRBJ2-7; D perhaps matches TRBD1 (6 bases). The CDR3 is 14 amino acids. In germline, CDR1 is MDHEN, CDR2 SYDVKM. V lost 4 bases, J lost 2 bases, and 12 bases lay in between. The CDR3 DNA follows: TGTGCCAGCAGTTCCCTCAGGGGAACCTACGAGCAGTACTTC. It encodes CASSSLRGTYEQYF.

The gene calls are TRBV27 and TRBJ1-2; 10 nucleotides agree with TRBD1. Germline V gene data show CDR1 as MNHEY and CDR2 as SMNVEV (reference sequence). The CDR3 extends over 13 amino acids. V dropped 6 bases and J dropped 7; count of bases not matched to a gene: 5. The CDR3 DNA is TGTGCCAGCAGCCCCGGACAGGGGGTTGGCTACACCTTC. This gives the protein CASSPGQGVGYTF.

This chain's CDR3 is CASSESPGLSSYEQYF. The DNA for the CDR3 is TGCGCCAGCAGTGAAAGTCCAGGTCTGAGCTCCTACGAGCAGTACTTC. The rearrangement joins TRBV10-1 to TRBJ2-7; D ambiguous. Germline assignment: CDR1 WNHNN and CDR2 SYGVQD (reference sequence). Between the trimmed V and J ends, which lost 3 bases and 0 bases, there was a span of 15 bases. The CDR3 has 16 residues.

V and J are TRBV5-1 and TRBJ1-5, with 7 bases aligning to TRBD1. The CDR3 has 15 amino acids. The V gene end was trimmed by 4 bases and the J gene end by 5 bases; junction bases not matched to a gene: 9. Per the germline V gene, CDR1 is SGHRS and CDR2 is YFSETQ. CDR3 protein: CASSITGAKDQPQHF. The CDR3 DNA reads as TGCGCCAGCAGCATAACAGGGGCTAAGGATCAGCCCCAGCATTTT.

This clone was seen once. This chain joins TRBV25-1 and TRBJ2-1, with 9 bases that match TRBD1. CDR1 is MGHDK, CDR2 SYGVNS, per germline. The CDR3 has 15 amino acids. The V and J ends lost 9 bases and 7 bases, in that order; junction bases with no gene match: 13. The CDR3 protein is CASNKQGARTNEQFF. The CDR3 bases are TGTGCCAGTAACAAACAGGGGGCCCGTACAAATGAGCAGTTCTTC.

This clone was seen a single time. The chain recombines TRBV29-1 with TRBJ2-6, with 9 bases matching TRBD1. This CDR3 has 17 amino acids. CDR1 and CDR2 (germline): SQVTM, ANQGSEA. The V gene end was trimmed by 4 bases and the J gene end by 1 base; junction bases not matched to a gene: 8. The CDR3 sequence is CSVGKRTGVSGANVLTF. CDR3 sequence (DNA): TGCAGCGTTGGGAAGCGGACAGGGGTTTCTGGGGCCAACGTCCTGACTTTC.

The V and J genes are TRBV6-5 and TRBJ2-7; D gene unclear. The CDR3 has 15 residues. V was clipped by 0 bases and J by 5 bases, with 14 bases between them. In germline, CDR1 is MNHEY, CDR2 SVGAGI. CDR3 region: CASSYSFLFRDEQYF. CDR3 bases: TGTGCCAGCAGTTACTCGTTTTTGTTTCGGGACGAGCAGTACTTC.

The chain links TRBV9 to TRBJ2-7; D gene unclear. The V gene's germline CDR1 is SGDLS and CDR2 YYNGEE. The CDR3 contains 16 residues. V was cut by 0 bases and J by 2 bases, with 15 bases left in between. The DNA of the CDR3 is TGTGCCAGCAGCGTAGCGCCGACAATGCCCACCTACGAGCAGTACTTC. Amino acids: CASSVAPTMPTYEQYF.

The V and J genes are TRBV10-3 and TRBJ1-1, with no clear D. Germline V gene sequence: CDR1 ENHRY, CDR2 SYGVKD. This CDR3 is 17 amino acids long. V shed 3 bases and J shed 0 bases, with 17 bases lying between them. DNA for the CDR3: TGTGCCATCAGTGACCCAATAGGAGACTCTGTGAACACTGAAGCTTTCTTT. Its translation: CAISDPIGDSVNTEAFF.

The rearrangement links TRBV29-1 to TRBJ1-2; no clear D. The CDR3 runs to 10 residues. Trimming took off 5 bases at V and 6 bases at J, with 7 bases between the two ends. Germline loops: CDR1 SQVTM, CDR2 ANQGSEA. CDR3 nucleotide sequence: TGCAGCGTTCTTAGCGATGGCTACACCTTC. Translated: CSVLSDGYTF.

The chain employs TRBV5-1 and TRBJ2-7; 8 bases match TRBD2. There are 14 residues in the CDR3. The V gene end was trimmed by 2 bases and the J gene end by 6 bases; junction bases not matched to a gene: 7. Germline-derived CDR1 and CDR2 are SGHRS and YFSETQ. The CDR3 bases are TGCGCCAGCAGCTTACCTAGCGGGTCATCCGAGCAGTACTTC. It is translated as CASSLPSGSSEQYF.

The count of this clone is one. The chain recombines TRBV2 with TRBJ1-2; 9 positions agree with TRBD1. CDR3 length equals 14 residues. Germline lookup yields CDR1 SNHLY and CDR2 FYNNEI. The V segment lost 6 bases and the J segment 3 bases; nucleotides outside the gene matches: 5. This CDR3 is CASRKDRGDYGYTF. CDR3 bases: TGTGCCAGCAGAAAGGACAGGGGCGACTATGGCTACACCTTC.

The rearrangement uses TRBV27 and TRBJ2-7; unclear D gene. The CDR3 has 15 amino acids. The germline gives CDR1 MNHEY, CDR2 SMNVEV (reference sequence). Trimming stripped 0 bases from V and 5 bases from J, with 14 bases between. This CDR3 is CASSLSTFRFNEQYF. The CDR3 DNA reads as TGTGCCAGCAGTTTATCCACCTTCCGGTTTAACGAGCAGTACTTC.